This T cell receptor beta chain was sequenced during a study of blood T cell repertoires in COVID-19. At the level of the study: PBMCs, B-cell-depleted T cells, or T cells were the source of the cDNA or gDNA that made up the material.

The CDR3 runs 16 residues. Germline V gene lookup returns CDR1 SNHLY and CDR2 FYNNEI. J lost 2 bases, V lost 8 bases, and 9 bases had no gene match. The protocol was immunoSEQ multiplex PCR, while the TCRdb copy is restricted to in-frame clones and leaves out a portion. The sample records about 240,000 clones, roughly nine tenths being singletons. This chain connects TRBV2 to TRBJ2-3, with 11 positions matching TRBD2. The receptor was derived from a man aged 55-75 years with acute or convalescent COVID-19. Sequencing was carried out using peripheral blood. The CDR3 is CASGLRLAGITDTQYF. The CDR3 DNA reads TGTGCCAGCGGCCTTCGACTAGCGGGGATCACAGATACGCAGTATTTT.